The rows below give T cell receptor beta chains drawn from one sample of a study of blood T cell repertoires in COVID-19. Assay used: immunoSEQ multiplex PCR; TCRdb lists only in-frame clones, some missing. Among roughly 200,000 clones listed, 81% were seen once. The specimen sequenced was peripheral blood. These receptor sequences come from a woman aged 40 to 50 with COVID-19, enrolled during active disease. The CDR3 runs from the conserved cysteine through the conserved F or W. The D gene is left open where the match is weak. Part of the rows lack a size; the others show once, few, many or a class for expanded clones.

v_call	d_call	j_call	clone_size	cdr3_nt	cdr3_aa
TRBV6-5	-	TRBJ2-3	-	TGTGCCAGCAGAGGTCAGGGCGTGATTGCAGATACGCAGTATTTT	CASRGQGVIADTQYF
TRBV4-2	TRBD1	TRBJ2-5	once	TGTGCCAGCAGCCAAGGGGGGACAGGGCGAGAGACCCAGTACTTC	CASSQGGTGRETQYF
TRBV19	-	TRBJ2-6	once	TGTGCCAGTAGTATTTCGGGTGGTGGGGCCAACGTCCTGACTTTC	CASSISGGGANVLTF
TRBV10-2	TRBD2	TRBJ2-3	-	TGCGCCAGCAGCCAGAACCCTCCATCGACTAGCGGGGGATTAGATACGCAGTATTTT	CASSQNPPSTSGGLDTQYF
TRBV9	-	TRBJ1-1	-	TGTGCCAGCAGCGTAGGTTCAGGGTTAAATACTGAAGCTTTCTTT	CASSVGSGLNTEAFF
TRBV4-2	-	TRBJ2-3	-	TGTGCCACCCGAGACACAGATACGCAGTATTTT	CATRDTDTQYF
TRBV7-3	-	TRBJ2-1	few	TGTGCCAGCAGCTTGAGTGGCGGAACCAATGAGCAGTTCTTC	CASSLSGGTNEQFF
TRBV3-1/TRBV3-2	-	TRBJ2-1	-	TGTGCCAGCAGCCAAGATATGTCGTATAGCTCCTACAATGAGCAGTTCTTC	CASSQDMSYSSYNEQFF
TRBV6-2/TRBV6-3	TRBD1	TRBJ1-4	-	TGTGCCAGCAGTTGGGACAGCGTGGGGAAACTGTTTTTT	CASSWDSVGKLFF
TRBV7-9	TRBD1	TRBJ1-2	-	TGTGCCAGCAGTTCCGGACTGACAGGGGACCACTATGGCTACACCTTC	CASSSGLTGDHYGYTF
TRBV10-2	-	TRBJ1-6	-	TGCGCCAGCAGTGGTCAGGGTAAGGATTCACCCCTCCACTTT	CASSGQGKDSPLHF
TRBV6-6	-	TRBJ1-1	-	TGTGCCAGCAGCAACAACCGAGGGGAAGCTTTCTTT	CASSNNRGEAFF
TRBV5-6	-	TRBJ2-1	-	TGTGCCAGCAGCTTGAATAGGGGCTCCTACAATGAGCAGTTCTTC	CASSLNRGSYNEQFF
TRBV10-1	TRBD1	TRBJ2-7	-	TGCGCCAGCAGTGAGTCGACGGGGACAGATGATAACGAGCAGTACTTC	CASSESTGTDDNEQYF
TRBV27	TRBD1	TRBJ1-1	-	TGTGCCAGCAGTATGACAGGGGCGAACACTGAAGCTTTCTTT	CASSMTGANTEAFF
TRBV2	-	TRBJ1-3	-	TGTGCCAGCAGTGAATTGGGGAGGGGCTCTGGAAACACCATATATTTT	CASSELGRGSGNTIYF
TRBV27	TRBD1	TRBJ1-4	-	TGTGCCAGCAGTCCCACCGGGACAGGGGGTATGGGTGAAAAACTGTTTTTT	CASSPTGTGGMGEKLFF
TRBV24-1	TRBD1	TRBJ1-1	-	TGTGCCACCAGTGATTCGACAGGGGCAGCTAGCACTGAAGCTTTCTTT	CATSDSTGAASTEAFF
TRBV7-9	-	TRBJ2-1	-	TGTGCCAGCAGCCGAGACCCTTCGGGGGAGCAGTTCTTC	CASSRDPSGEQFF
TRBV7-3	-	TRBJ2-1	-	TGTGCCAGCAGCTCCCTCAGCGGCAATGAGCAGTTCTTC	CASSSLSGNEQFF
TRBV9	TRBD2	TRBJ2-2	-	TGTGCCAGCAGCCCTCGACTAGCGGGGACCGGGGAGCTGTTTTTT	CASSPRLAGTGELFF
TRBV6-5	-	TRBJ1-1	-	TGTGCCAGCACACGGTTCATGAACACTGAAGCTTTCTTT	CASTRFMNTEAFF
TRBV27	TRBD1	TRBJ1-2	-	TGTGCCAGCGGGACAGCGAGCTATGGCTACACCTTC	CASGTASYGYTF
TRBV25-1	-	TRBJ2-1	once	TGTGCCAGCAGTGATCAGGGGGAGGCGAATGAGCAGTTCTTC	CASSDQGEANEQFF
TRBV7-2	-	TRBJ1-1	-	TGTGCCAGCAGCTCTTTAGGGGGCACTGAAGCTTTCTTT	CASSSLGGTEAFF
TRBV28	TRBD1	TRBJ2-7	-	TGTGCCAGCAGGGGCCCGGGACAGGGGAAACCCGAGCAGTACTTC	CASRGPGQGKPEQYF
TRBV7-2	-	TRBJ2-3	once	TGTGCCAGCAGGGGGGGGCGGGTAGATACGCAGTATTTT	CASRGGRVDTQYF
TRBV6-5	-	TRBJ2-5	-	TGTGCCAGCAGTAGACAACCGGCACAAGAGACCCAGTACTTC	CASSRQPAQETQYF
TRBV19	-	TRBJ2-1	-	TGTGCCAGTAGTTTCGGGAACAATGAGCAGTTCTTC	CASSFGNNEQFF
TRBV2	TRBD1	TRBJ2-5	-	TGTGCCAGCAATGGACAGGGGTTAGAGACCCAGTACTTC	CASNGQGLETQYF
TRBV18	-	TRBJ2-1	-	TGTGCCAGCTCACCTCAGAGGACGCAGGGGCGGGATGAGCAGTTCTTC	CASSPQRTQGRDEQFF
TRBV27	-	TRBJ2-1	-	TGTGCCAGCAGTTTACGGGGTCCGGGGGTCAACTCCTACAATGAGCAGTTCTTC	CASSLRGPGVNSYNEQFF
TRBV2	-	TRBJ2-2	-	TGTGCCAGCAGTGATACCCGAGGCACCGGGGAGCTGTTTTTT	CASSDTRGTGELFF